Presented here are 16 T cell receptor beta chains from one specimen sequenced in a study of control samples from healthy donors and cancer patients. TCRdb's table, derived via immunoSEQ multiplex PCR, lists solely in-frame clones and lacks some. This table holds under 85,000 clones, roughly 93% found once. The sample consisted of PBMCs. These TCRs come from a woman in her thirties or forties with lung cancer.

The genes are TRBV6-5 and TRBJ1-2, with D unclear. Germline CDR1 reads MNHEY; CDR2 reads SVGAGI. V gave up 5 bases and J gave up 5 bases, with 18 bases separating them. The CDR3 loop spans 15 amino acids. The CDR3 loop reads CASSTTVAPGYGYTF. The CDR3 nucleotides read TGTGCCAGCAGTACCACCGTCGCCCCGGGGTATGGCTACACCTTC.

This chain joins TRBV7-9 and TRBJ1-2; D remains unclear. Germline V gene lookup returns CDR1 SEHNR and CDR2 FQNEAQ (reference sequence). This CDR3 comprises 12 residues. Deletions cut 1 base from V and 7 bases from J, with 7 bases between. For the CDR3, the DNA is TGTGCCAGCAGCTTAGAAAACGGTGGCTACACCTTC. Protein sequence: CASSLENGGYTF.

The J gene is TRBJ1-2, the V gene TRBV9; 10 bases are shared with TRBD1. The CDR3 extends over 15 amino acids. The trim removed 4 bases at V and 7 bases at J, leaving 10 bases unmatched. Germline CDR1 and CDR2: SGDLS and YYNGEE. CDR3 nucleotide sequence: TGTGCCAGCAGCACAGACAGGGGGCGCCGGGTTGGCTACACCTTC. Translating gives CASSTDRGRRVGYTF.

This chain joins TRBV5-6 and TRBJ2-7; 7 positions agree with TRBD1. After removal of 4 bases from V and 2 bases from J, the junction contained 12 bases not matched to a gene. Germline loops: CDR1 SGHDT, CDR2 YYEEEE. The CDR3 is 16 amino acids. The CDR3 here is CASSPTVRQGTYEQYF. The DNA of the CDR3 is TGTGCCAGCAGCCCCACCGTTCGACAGGGAACCTACGAGCAGTACTTC.

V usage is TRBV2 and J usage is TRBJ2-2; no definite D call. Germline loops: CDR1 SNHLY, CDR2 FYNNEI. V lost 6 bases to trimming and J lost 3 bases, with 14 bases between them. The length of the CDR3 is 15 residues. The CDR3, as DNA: TGTGCCAGCAGCCCGGCCCCAACCTACACCGGGGAGCTGTTTTTT. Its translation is CASSPAPTYTGELFF. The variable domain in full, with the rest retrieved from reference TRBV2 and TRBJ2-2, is EPEVTQTPSHQVTQMGQEVILRCVPISNHLYFYWYRQILGQKVEFLVSFYNNEISEKSEIFDDQFSVERPDGSNFTLKIRSTKLEDSAMYFCASSPAPTYTGELFFGEGSRLTVL.

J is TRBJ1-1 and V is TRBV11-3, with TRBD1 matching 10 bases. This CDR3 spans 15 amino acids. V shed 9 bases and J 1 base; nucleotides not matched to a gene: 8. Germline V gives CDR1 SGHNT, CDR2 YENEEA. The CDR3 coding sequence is TGTGCCAGTCAAAGCCGGGACAGGGGGAACACTGAAGCTTTCTTT. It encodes CASQSRDRGNTEAFF.

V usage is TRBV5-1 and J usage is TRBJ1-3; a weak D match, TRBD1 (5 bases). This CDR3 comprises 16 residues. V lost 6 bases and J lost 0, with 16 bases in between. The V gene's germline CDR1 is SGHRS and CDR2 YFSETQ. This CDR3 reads CASTYDSPYSGNTIYF. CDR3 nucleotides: TGCGCCAGCACTTACGACAGCCCTTACTCTGGAAACACCATATATTTT. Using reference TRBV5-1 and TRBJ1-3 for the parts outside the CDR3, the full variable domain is KAGVTQTPRYLIKTRGQQVTLSCSPISGHRSVSWYQQTPGQGLQFLFEYFSETQRNKGNFPGRFSGRQFSNSRSEMNVSTLELGDSALYLCASTYDSPYSGNTIYFGEGSWLTVV.

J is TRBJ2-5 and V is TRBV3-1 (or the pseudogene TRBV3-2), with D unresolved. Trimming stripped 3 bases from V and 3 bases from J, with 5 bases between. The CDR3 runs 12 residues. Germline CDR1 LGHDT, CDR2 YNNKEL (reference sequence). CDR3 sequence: CASSHSEETQYF. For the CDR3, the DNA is TGTGCCAGCAGCCACTCTGAAGAGACCCAGTACTTC.

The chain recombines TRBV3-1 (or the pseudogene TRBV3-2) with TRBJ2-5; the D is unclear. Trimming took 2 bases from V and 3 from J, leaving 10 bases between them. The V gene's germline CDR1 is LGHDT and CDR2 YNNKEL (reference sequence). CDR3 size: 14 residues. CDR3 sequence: CASSQRGGEETQYF. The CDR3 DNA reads TGTGCCAGCAGCCAAAGAGGTGGGGAAGAGACCCAGTACTTC.

CDR3 coding DNA: TGTGCCAGCAGCTTTGGGACCGGACAGGGGTACGAGCAGTACTTC. Encoded protein: CASSFGTGQGYEQYF. The genes are TRBV7-6 and TRBJ2-7, with 9 bases lining up with TRBD1. The CDR3 covers 15 residues. Germline V gene sequence: CDR1 SGHVS, CDR2 FNYEAQ. With V trimmed by 3 bases and J by 4 bases, 7 bases remained unmatched. The variable domain in full, completed from reference TRBV7-6 and TRBJ2-7, reads GAGVSQSPRYKVTKRGQDVALRCDPISGHVSLYWYRQALGQGPEFLTYFNYEAQQDKSGLPNDRFSAERPEGSISTLTIQRTEQRDSAMYRCASSFGTGQGYEQYFGPGTRLTVT.

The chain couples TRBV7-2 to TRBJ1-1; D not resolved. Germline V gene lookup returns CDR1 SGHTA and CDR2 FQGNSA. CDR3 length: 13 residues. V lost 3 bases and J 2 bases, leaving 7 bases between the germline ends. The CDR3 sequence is CASSFGLNTEAFF. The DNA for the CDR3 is TGTGCCAGCAGCTTTGGCCTTAACACTGAAGCTTTCTTT.

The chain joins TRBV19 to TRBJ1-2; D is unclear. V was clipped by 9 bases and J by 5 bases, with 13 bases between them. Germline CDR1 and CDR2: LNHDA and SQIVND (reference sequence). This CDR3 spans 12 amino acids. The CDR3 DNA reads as TGTGCCAGCCGGACGGAGTCTTATGGCTACACCTTC. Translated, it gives CASRTESYGYTF. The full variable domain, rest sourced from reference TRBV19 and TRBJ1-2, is DGGITQSPKYLFRKEGQNVTLSCEQNLNHDAMYWYRQDPGQGLRLIYYSQIVNDFQKGDIAEGYSVSREKKESFPLTVTSAQKNPTAFYLCASRTESYGYTFGSGTRLTVV.

DNA for the CDR3: TGTGCCAGCAGCTTCAGGGGAGACGAGCAGTACTTC. It encodes CASSFRGDEQYF. The chain recombines TRBV5-6 with TRBJ2-7, with D perhaps matching TRBD1 (6 bases). In germline, CDR1 is SGHDT, CDR2 YYEEEE. Trimming took 2 bases from V and 5 from J, leaving 8 bases between them. The CDR3 has 12 amino acids.

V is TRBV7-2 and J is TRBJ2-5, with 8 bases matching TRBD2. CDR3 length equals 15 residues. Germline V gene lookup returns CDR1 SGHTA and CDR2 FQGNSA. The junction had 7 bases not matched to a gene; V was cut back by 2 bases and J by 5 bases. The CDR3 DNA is TGTGCCAGCAGCTTACGAAGCGGGGGAGGGGAGACCCAGTACTTC. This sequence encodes CASSLRSGGGETQYF. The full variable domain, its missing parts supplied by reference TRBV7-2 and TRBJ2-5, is GAGVSQSPSNKVTEKGKDVELRCDPISGHTALYWYRQSLGQGLEFLIYFQGNSAPDKSGLPSDRFSAERTGGSVSTLTIQRTQQEDSAVYLCASSLRSGGGETQYFGPGTRLLVL.

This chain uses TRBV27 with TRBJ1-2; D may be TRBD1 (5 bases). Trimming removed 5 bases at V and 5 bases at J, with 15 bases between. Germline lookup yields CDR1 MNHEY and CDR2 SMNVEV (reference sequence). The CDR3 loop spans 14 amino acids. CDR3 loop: CASSPHQRGYGYTF. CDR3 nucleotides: TGTGCCAGCAGTCCCCACCAGAGGGGATATGGCTACACCTTC.

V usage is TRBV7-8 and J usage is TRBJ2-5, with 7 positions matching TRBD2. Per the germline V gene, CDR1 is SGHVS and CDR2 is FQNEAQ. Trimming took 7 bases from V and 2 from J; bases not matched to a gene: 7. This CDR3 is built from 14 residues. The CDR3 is CASINREGQETQYF. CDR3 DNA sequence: TGTGCCAGCATTAATAGGGAGGGACAAGAGACCCAGTACTTC.